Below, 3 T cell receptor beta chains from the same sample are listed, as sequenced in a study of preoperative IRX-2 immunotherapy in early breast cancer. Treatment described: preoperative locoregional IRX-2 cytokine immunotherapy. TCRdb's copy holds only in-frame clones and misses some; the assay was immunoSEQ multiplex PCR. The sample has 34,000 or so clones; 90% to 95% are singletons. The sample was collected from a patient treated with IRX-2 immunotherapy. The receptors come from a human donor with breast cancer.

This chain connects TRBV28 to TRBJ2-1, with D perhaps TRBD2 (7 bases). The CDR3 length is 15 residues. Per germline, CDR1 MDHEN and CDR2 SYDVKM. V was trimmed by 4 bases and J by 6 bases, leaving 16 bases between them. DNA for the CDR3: TGTGCCAGCAGTTCCGGGGGGCAGGGTGGCAATGAGCAGTTCTTC. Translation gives CASSSGGQGGNEQFF.

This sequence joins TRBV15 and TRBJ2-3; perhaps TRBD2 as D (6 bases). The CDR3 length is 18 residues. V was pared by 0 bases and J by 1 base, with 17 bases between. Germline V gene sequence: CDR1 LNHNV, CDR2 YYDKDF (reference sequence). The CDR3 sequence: CATSRDAAGRGGTDTQYF. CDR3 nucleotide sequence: TGTGCCACCAGCAGAGATGCGGCAGGGCGCGGGGGCACAGATACGCAGTATTTT. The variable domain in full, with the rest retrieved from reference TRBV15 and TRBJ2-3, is DAMVIQNPRYQVTQFGKPVTLSCSQTLNHNVMYWYQQKSSQAPKLLFHYYDKDFNNEADTPDNFQSRRPNTSFCFLDIRSPGLGDTAMYLCATSRDAAGRGGTDTQYFGPGTRLTVL.

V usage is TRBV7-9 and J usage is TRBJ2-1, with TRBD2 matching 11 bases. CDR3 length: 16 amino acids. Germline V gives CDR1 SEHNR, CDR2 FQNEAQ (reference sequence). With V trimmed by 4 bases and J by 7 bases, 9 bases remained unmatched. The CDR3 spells CASSYLAGGKWNEQFF. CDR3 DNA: TGTGCCAGCAGCTACTTAGCGGGAGGGAAGTGGAATGAGCAGTTCTTC. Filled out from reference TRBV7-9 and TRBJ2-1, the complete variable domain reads DTGVSQNPRHKITKRGQNVTFRCDPISEHNRLYWYRQTLGQGPEFLTYFQNEAQLEKSRLLSDRFSAERPKGSFSTLEIQRTEQGDSAMYLCASSYLAGGKWNEQFFGPGTRLTVL.